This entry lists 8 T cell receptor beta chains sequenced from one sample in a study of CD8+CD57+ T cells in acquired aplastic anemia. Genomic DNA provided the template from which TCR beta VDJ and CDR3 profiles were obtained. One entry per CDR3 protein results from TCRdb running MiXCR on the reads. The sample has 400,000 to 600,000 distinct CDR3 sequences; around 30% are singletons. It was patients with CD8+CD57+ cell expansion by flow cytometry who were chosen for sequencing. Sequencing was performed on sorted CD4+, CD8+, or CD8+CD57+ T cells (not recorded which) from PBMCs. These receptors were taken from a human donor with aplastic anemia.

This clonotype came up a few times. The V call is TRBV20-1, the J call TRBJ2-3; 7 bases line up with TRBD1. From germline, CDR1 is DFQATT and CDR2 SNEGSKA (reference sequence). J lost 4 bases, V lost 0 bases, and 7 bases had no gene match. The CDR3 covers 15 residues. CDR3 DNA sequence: TGCAGTGCTAGAGATAACAGGGGTCTGCCAGATACGCAGTATTTT. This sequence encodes CSARDNRGLPDTQYF.

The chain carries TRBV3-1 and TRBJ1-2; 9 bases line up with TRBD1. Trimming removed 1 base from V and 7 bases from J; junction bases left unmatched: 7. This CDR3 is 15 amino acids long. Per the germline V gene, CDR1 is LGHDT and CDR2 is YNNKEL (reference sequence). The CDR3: CASSQGTGELFGYTF. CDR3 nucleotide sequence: TGTGCCAGCAGCCAAGGGACAGGGGAGCTTTTTGGCTACACCTTC.

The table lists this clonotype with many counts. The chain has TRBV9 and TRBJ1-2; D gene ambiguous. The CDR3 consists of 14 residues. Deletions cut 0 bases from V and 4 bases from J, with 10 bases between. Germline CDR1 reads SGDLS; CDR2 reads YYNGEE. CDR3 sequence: CASSVEEGGYGYTF. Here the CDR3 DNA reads TGTGCCAGCAGCGTAGAGGAGGGCGGCTATGGCTACACCTTC.

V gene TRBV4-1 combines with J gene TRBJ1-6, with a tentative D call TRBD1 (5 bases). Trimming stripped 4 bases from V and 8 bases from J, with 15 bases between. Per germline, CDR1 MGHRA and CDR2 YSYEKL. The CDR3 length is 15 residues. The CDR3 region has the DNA TGCGCCAGCAGCCGAGACGACAGAACTTATTCACCCCTCCACTTT. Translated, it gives CASSRDDRTYSPLHF.

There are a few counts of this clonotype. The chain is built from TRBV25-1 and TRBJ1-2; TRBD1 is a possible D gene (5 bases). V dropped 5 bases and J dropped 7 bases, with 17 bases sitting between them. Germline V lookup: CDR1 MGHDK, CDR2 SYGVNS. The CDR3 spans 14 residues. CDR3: CASSYGGISGGYTF. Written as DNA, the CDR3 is TGTGCCAGCAGTTACGGGGGAATATCCGGTGGCTACACCTTC.

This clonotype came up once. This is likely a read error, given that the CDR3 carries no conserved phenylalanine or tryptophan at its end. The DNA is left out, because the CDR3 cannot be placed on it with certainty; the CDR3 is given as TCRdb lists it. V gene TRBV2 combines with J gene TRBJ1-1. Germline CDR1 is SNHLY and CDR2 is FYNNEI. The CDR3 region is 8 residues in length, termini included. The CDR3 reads CASSEAFS.

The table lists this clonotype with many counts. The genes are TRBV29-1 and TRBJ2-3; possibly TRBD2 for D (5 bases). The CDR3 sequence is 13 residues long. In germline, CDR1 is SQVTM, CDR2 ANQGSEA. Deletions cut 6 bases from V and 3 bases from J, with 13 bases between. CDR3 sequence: CSVPRLRTDTQYF. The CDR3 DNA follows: TGCAGCGTGCCCAGACTAAGAACAGATACGCAGTATTTT.

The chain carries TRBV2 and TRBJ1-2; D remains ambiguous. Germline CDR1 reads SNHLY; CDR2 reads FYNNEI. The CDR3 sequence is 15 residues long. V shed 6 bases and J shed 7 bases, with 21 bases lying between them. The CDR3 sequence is CASSQGPRSTLGYTF. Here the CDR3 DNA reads TGTGCCAGCAGCCAAGGCCCCCGCAGCACCCTTGGCTACACCTTC.